This is a list of T cell receptor beta chains from one sample in a study of cytomegalovirus exposure and HLA in healthy donors. Clones were read by immunoSEQ multiplex PCR, and TCRdb kept only the in-frame ones, dropping some. Of 150,000 or so clones listed, roughly four fifths are singletons. The sample taken for sequencing was PBMCs. The receptors shown here come from a young man in good health and CMV-seronegative. Each CDR3 is given with its conserved first and last residue. Fields, in order: D gene, V gene, clone size, J gene, CDR3 protein. A D gene is named only where the DNA matches it firmly. Expanded clones are given a class, and other clones once, few, many or no size at all.

TRBD1	TRBV19	once	TRBJ2-3	CASSIVSPRTGVYTDTQYF
NA	TRBV9	NA	TRBJ2-5	CASSVDGGREETQYF
NA	TRBV6-5	NA	TRBJ2-3	CASIYRDTQYF
TRBD1	TRBV5-4	NA	TRBJ1-1	CASSLSAGTGTNTEAFF
NA	TRBV7-9	NA	TRBJ1-2	CASTTWGGDGYTF
TRBD1	TRBV29-1	few	TRBJ2-5	CSVGTGEETQYF
NA	TRBV9	few	TRBJ2-3	CASSVRGNVGTDTQYF
TRBD2	TRBV4-1	NA	TRBJ2-2	CASSQDGLAVNTGELFF
TRBD1	TRBV5-1	NA	TRBJ1-2	CASSLEGTAYGYTF
TRBD2	TRBV7-2	few	TRBJ2-3	CASSSGLAGVSTDTQYF
TRBD1	TRBV7-9	NA	TRBJ1-1	CASSLDRVNTEAFF
NA	TRBV4-2	NA	TRBJ1-5	CASSQDSVGGTQPQHF
TRBD2	TRBV4-1	NA	TRBJ2-1	CASSQLAGLAGDREQFF
NA	TRBV2	NA	TRBJ2-4	CASLLQDSQYF
NA	TRBV30	NA	TRBJ2-7	CAWSQGVYEQYF
TRBD1	TRBV6-1	NA	TRBJ2-3	CASSEGQAADTQYF
TRBD1	TRBV30	NA	TRBJ1-2	CAWSARQGPNYGYTF
NA	TRBV18	NA	TRBJ2-1	CASSPLTGQDLLSYNEQFF
TRBD1	TRBV2	NA	TRBJ2-6	CASRAGTGLSGANVLTF
NA	TRBV28	NA	TRBJ1-6	CASSTRGTSSYNSPLHF
TRBD1	TRBV30	NA	TRBJ2-7	CAWRRTGSYYEQYF
NA	TRBV28	NA	TRBJ1-2	CASSFHRGYTF
TRBD2	TRBV5-1	NA	TRBJ2-7	CASSQGLAGTEQYF
NA	TRBV28	NA	TRBJ1-5	CASRPAGTSNQPQHF
TRBD2	TRBV5-1	NA	TRBJ2-3	CASSPGTSRIADTQYF
TRBD2	TRBV19	once	TRBJ2-3	CATKGPWTSRKDTQYF
TRBD2	TRBV4-1	NA	TRBJ2-3	CASSQAPAGGDTDTQYF
TRBD1	TRBV5-4	NA	TRBJ1-1	CAIRDRRMNTEAFF
NA	TRBV15	NA	TRBJ2-7	CATSREEGLAYEQYF
NA	TRBV28	few	TRBJ2-7	CASSSTENSYEQYF
NA	TRBV19	NA	TRBJ2-5	CASSIGGDPRGTQYF
TRBD2	TRBV25-1	NA	TRBJ2-1	CASSPAVGGGSNEQFF
TRBD1	TRBV9	NA	TRBJ2-1	CASSKDREYNEQFF
TRBD1	TRBV10-2	NA	TRBJ2-7	CASSEVQGAGEQYF
TRBD2	TRBV15	NA	TRBJ2-3	CATSSQREALSTDTQYF
TRBD1	TRBV6-5	NA	TRBJ2-6	CASSYSTGAGANGLTF
TRBD1	TRBV7-9	NA	TRBJ2-5	CASSFKTGQGETQYF
TRBD2	TRBV5-1	NA	TRBJ2-5	CASSPRLAGKETQYF
NA	TRBV28	few	TRBJ1-5	CASRQTVNQPQHF
NA	TRBV9	NA	TRBJ2-2	CASSVDGGGELFF
NA	TRBV30	NA	TRBJ1-4	CAWIPGHPNEKLFF
TRBD2	TRBV30	NA	TRBJ2-7	CAWSGSTSGKYEQYF
NA	TRBV5-4	NA	TRBJ1-2	CASAAWWPTNYGYTF
NA	TRBV7-9	NA	TRBJ1-2	CASSSGGGYTF
NA	TRBV6-1	NA	TRBJ2-5	CASSEAQETQYF
NA	TRBV4-1	NA	TRBJ2-1	CASSQAWERRNEQFF
NA	TRBV18	once	TRBJ2-7	CASSPQGDEQYF
TRBD1	TRBV10-2	NA	TRBJ1-1	CASGGTAYTEAFF
NA	TRBV27	NA	TRBJ2-7	CASSWGRTPYEQYF
TRBD1	TRBV28	NA	TRBJ2-4	CASSLRTGGSKNIQYF
TRBD1	TRBV28	once	TRBJ2-2	CASSPGTGKNTGELFF